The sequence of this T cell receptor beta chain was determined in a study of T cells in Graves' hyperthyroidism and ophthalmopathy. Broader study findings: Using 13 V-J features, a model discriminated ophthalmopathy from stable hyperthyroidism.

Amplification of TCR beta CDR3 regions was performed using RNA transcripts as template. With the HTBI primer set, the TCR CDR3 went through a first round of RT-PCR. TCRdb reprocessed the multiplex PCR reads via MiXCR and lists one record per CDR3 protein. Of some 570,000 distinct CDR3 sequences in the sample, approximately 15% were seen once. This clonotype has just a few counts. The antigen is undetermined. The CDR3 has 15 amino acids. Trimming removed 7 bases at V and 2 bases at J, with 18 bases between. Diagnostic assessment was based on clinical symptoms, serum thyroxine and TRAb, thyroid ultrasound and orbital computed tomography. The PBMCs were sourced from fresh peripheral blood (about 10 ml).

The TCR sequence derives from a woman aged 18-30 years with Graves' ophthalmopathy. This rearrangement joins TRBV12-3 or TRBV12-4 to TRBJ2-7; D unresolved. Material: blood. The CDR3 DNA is TGTGCCAGCACCACCCCGGCACTCCAACCCTACGAGCAGTACTTC. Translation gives CASTTPALQPYEQYF.